This T cell receptor (beta chain) came from a study of T-cell reconstitution after alpha-beta-depleted transplantation in children. Construction of the TCRbeta library involved unique molecular identifiers. TCRdb reprocessed the PCR reads with MiXCR, giving one entry per CDR3 protein. The sample has some 350,000 distinct CDR3 sequences, 9% to 12% seen once. The length of the CDR3 is 11 residues. In germline, CDR1 is DFQATT, CDR2 SNEGSKA (reference sequence). With 2 bases removed from V and 3 bases from J, the gap between germline ends came to 4 bases. This rearrangement joins TRBV20-1 to TRBJ2-5; no clear D gene. Source: PBMCs from the stem cell graft donor, taken from the stem cell graft. The sequence was obtained from a human donor who donated a stem cell graft to a child with acute lymphoblastic leukemia. The CDR3 here is CSARREETQYF. DNA of the CDR3: TGCAGTGCTAGACGGGAAGAGACCCAGTACTTC.